Listed below are T cell receptor beta chains from one sample, sequenced in a study of glioma-infiltrating T cells. TCRdb called the multiplex PCR reads again in MiXCR, with one record for every CDR3 protein. The table has around 44,000 distinct CDR3 sequences, 20% to 25% seen once. Sequenced input: glioma tissue, nonneoplastic brain tissue, or PBMCs (not recorded which). These receptors were collected from a human donor with low-grade glioma or glioblastoma, undergoing nonglioma brain surgery, or in good health (not recorded which). Each CDR3 is given with its conserved first and last residue. D genes are given only for firm matches. Clone size is shown for a subset of rows, as once, few, many or a class of expanded clone.

v_gene	d_gene	j_gene	abundance	CDR3nt	CDR3aa
TRBV4-2	NA	TRBJ1-5	many	TGTGCCAGCAGCGTTGATGCGGGACCCAACTTCAATCAGCCCCAGCATTTT	CASSVDAGPNFNQPQHF
TRBV19	NA	TRBJ1-2	many	TGTGCCAGTAGTCTACCATACAGGTCCGATGGCTACACCTTC	CASSLPYRSDGYTF
TRBV15	NA	TRBJ2-1	many	TGTGCCACCGCCCTAATCGGGGTTCCCTACAATGAGCAGTTCTTC	CATALIGVPYNEQFF
TRBV28	NA	TRBJ1-2	many	TGTGCCAGCACCTATAGAACCGGGACGGACTATGGCTACACCTTC	CASTYRTGTDYGYTF
TRBV5-6	NA	TRBJ2-1	few	TGTGCCAGCAGCTCCACGACTACCTTTAAAGGGGATGAGCAGTTCTTC	CASSSTTTFKGDEQFF
TRBV20-1	TRBD2	TRBJ2-7	many	TGCAGTGCTAGCACTAGCGGCTACTCCTACGAGCAGTACTTC	CSASTSGYSYEQYF
TRBV20-1	NA	TRBJ2-3	many	TGCAGTGCTAGGAGTTCAAGGGAGGGGGATGTTGATACGCAGTATTTT	CSARSSREGDVDTQYF
TRBV10-3	TRBD2	TRBJ2-1	NA	TGTGCCATCAGCTTCAGCGGGAGTAAGCGGGATGAGCAGTTCTTC	CAISFSGSKRDEQFF
TRBV7-2	TRBD2	TRBJ2-7	few	TGTGCCAGCAGCCCAACGACTAGCGGAGCCCTCTACGAGCAGTACTTC	CASSPTTSGALYEQYF
TRBV12-3/TRBV12-4	NA	TRBJ1-1	many	TGTGCCAGCAGTTTAGGTCAGGGGTTGGAAGCTTTCTTT	CASSLGQGLEAFF
TRBV18	NA	TRBJ2-7	NA	TGTGCCAGCTCACCACTGGGCGGGTTATACAATGAGCAGTACTTC	CASSPLGGLYNEQYF
TRBV7-6	NA	TRBJ2-1	many	TGTGCCAGCAGCTTTGCCCCCTTGGATGAGCAGTTCTTC	CASSFAPLDEQFF
TRBV9	TRBD1	TRBJ1-6	few	TGTGCCAGCAGCCCATACGGACAGGGCGACAATTCACTCCTCCACTTT	CASSPYGQGDNSLLHF
TRBV9	TRBD2	TRBJ2-1	NA	TGTGCCAGCAGCCATAGCGGGAGCAGTTACAATGAGCAGTTCTTC	CASSHSGSSYNEQFF
TRBV5-1	NA	TRBJ2-7	NA	TGCGCCAGCCTCCTTAAGGCAGCATACGAGCAGTACTTC	CASLLKAAYEQYF
TRBV18	NA	TRBJ2-7	NA	TGTCCCAGCTCACCCCCCTCCTACGAGCAGTACTTC	CPSSPPSYEQYF
TRBV7-2	NA	TRBJ2-5	few	TGTGCCAGCAGCTTAGCGTACTTCTCCCAAGAGACCCAGTACTTC	CASSLAYFSQETQYF
TRBV12-3/TRBV12-4	NA	TRBJ2-3	many	TGTGCCAGCAAGGGCACAGAGGGTACGCAGTATTTT	CASKGTEGTQYF
TRBV2	NA	TRBJ2-1	NA	TGTGCCAGCAGTGCGTTACAGAACAATGAGCAGTCCTTC	CASSALQNNEQSF
TRBV7-9	NA	TRBJ1-5	NA	TGTGCCAGCAGCCTTGGGGGCGGGTTGGGCAATCAGCCCCAGCATTTT	CASSLGGGLGNQPQHF